Each of the 22 T cell receptor beta chains below was sequenced from the same sample in a study of T cells in Graves' hyperthyroidism and ophthalmopathy (dated by TCRdb to 2018 to 2020). Receptor libraries were prepared by multiplex PCR. The data were produced on an Illumina HiSeq 2000. TCR beta CDR3 regions were amplified from RNA transcripts. The TCR CDR3 was subjected to a first round of RT-PCR using the HTBI primer set and the Qiagen OneStep RT-PCR kit. The public reads were run again by TCRdb, first through fastp at Q25 and then through MiXCR, and only productive beta chains were kept. Merged by CDR3 protein, the rows form single entries marked with the most common genes and DNA. The sample profile shows hundreds of thousands of distinct CDR3 sequences; roughly 46% of them were found once. 6.5% to 9% of the sample lies in the top ten. Sequenced input: peripheral blood or thyroid tissue (not recorded which). The source of these receptors is an adult man with Graves' disease, either hyperthyroidism or ophthalmopathy (not recorded which).

There are a few counts of this clonotype. The rearrangement links TRBV12-3 or TRBV12-4 to TRBJ1-1; perhaps TRBD1 as D (6 bases). This CDR3 contains 12 residues. V was shortened by 4 bases and J by 5 bases, with 8 bases between the two germline ends. DNA of the CDR3: TGTGCCAGCAGTTCAGGGGAAACTGAAGCTTTCTTT. This codes for CASSSGETEAFF.

This clonotype showed up many times. V usage is TRBV29-1 and J usage is TRBJ2-5; D could derive from TRBD1 or TRBD2 (6 bases each). The CDR3 totals 14 residues. V was clipped by 4 bases and J by 4 bases, with 16 bases between them. Germline CDR1 and CDR2: SQVTM and ANQGSEA. CDR3 nucleotide sequence: TGCAGCGTTGTACCCTGGGGGGCGGGAGAGACCCAGTACTTC. It codes for CSVVPWGAGETQYF.

J is TRBJ1-3 and V is TRBV7-2; D is undetermined. Germline values: CDR1 SGHTA, CDR2 FQGNSA. The CDR3 contains 15 residues. V was clipped by 5 bases and J by 0 bases, with 11 bases between them. As DNA, the CDR3 is TGTGCCAGCAGCCAAGAACTCCGCTCTGGAAACACCATATATTTT. Amino acid sequence: CASSQELRSGNTIYF.

There are a few counts of this clonotype. The rearrangement joins TRBV2 to TRBJ1-1; D is unresolved. This CDR3 is built from 11 residues. V lost 8 bases, J lost 4 bases, and 8 bases lay in between. Looked up from germline, CDR1 is SNHLY and CDR2 is FYNNEI. The CDR3 nucleotides read TGTGCCAGCCTCCCGGGCACTGAAGCTTTCTTT. It codes for CASLPGTEAFF.

V usage is TRBV19 and J usage is TRBJ1-1; 9 bases are a match to TRBD1. Germline CDR1 and CDR2: LNHDA and SQIVND (reference sequence). There are 13 residues in the CDR3. V was pared by 7 bases and J by 5 bases, with 5 bases of the junction left unmatched. The CDR3 spells CASKRTGETEAFF. The CDR3 DNA follows: TGTGCCAGTAAGAGGACAGGGGAGACTGAAGCTTTCTTT.

For this clonotype: An end of the junction does not agree with germline; a read error may underlie this. This sequence joins TRBV25-1 and TRBJ1-3, with D perhaps matching TRBD1 (5 bases). CDR1 is MGHDK, CDR2 SYGVNS, per germline. The CDR3 contains 14 residues. For the CDR3, the DNA is TGTGCCAGCAGTCTCAGGGAATCTGGAAGCACCATATATTTT. Translation: CASSLRESGSTIYF. Full variable domain (missing parts from reference TRBV25-1 and TRBJ1-3): EADIYQTPRYLVIGTGKKITLECSQTMGHDKMYWYQQDPGMELHLIHYSYGVNSTEKGDLSSESTVSRIRTEHFPLTLESARPSHTSQYLCASSLRESGSTIYFGEGSWLTVV.

At least ten counts were recorded for this clonotype. The rearrangement links TRBV7-9 to TRBJ2-1; TRBD1 might be the D (5 bases). There are 11 residues in the CDR3. Trimming took off 5 bases at V and 8 bases at J, with 7 bases between the two ends. CDR1 SEHNR and CDR2 FQNEAQ come from the germline V gene (reference sequence). CDR3: CASSIGDEQFF. CDR3 DNA: TGTGCCAGCAGCATAGGGGATGAGCAGTTCTTC.

The genes are TRBV19 and TRBJ2-5; tentative D call: TRBD2 (5 bases). The V gene lost 5 bases and the J gene lost 5 bases, with 21 bases spanning the gap. Germline CDR1 is LNHDA and CDR2 is SQIVND (reference sequence). This CDR3 comprises 16 residues. The CDR3 DNA follows: TGTGCCAGTAGTCGCGGGCGCCAGCGGCGCGGGGAGACCCAGTACTTC. Translation gives CASSRGRQRRGETQYF.

This clonotype has more than one count but fewer than ten. This chain uses TRBV12-5 with TRBJ1-5; no clear D. The CDR3 is made up of 12 amino acids. Between the trimmed V and J ends, which lost 5 bases and 7 bases, there was a span of 9 bases. The V gene's germline CDR1 is LGHNT and CDR2 FRNRAP. CDR3 DNA sequence: TGTGCTAGTGGTACCGGATGGCAGCCCCAGCATTTT. This translates into CASGTGWQPQHF. The variable domain in full, completed from reference TRBV12-5 and TRBJ1-5, reads DARVTQTPRHKVTEMGQEVTMRCQPILGHNTVFWYRQTMMQGLELLAYFRNRAPLDDSGMPKDRFSAEMPDATLATLKIQPSEPRDSAVYFCASGTGWQPQHFGDGTRLSIL.

The chain employs TRBV10-3 and TRBJ2-7; tentative D call: TRBD1 (6 bases). Per germline, CDR1 ENHRY and CDR2 SYGVKD. V gave up 6 bases and J gave up 6 bases, with 15 bases separating them. The CDR3 is 13 residues long. The DNA for the CDR3 is TGTGCCATCAGCCATGTGTACAGGGCCGAGCAGTACTTC. Protein product: CAISHVYRAEQYF.

The CDR3 DNA follows: TGTGCCAGCAGTTACTTGAAGAGTAATTCACCCCTCCACTTT. Residues: CASSYLKSNSPLHF. The rearrangement links TRBV6-5 to TRBJ1-6, with D unclear. The CDR3 runs 14 residues. Trimming cost V 1 base and J 6 bases, with 7 bases left between them. Germline V gives CDR1 MNHEY, CDR2 SVGAGI.

This clonotype appeared a few times. The rearrangement joins TRBV2 to TRBJ1-6; TRBD1 matches at 7 bases. The CDR3 loop spans 16 amino acids. The V segment lost 6 bases and the J segment 11 bases; nucleotides outside the gene matches: 16. Germline V gene sequence: CDR1 SNHLY, CDR2 FYNNEI. CDR3 coding DNA: TGTGCCAGCAGGAGAGTCGGACAGGATGGTCGAACACCCCTCCACTTT. Its protein product is CASRRVGQDGRTPLHF.

This clonotype has at least ten counts. V usage is TRBV19 and J usage is TRBJ1-6; TRBD1 agrees at 8 bases. Germline trimming cut 5 bases from V and 7 bases from J; bases unmatched to any gene: 1. Germline loops: CDR1 LNHDA, CDR2 SQIVND (reference sequence). The CDR3 has 13 residues. The CDR3 spells CASSRQGNSPLHF. The CDR3 DNA is TGTGCCAGTAGTCGACAGGGGAATTCACCCCTCCACTTT.

As concerns this clonotype: A single base separates this from a much larger clone, so it may be a read error. This rearrangement joins TRBV2 to TRBJ1-5, with D unresolved. The CDR3 consists of 8 residues. Germline V gene sequence: CDR1 SNHLY, CDR2 FYNNEI. Deletions cut 5 bases from V and 11 bases from J, with 1 base between. The CDR3, as DNA: TGTGCCAGCAGTACCCAGCATTTT. It yields the protein CASSTQHF.

The rearrangement uses TRBV29-1 and TRBJ1-6, with D maybe TRBD1 (5 bases). Germline loops: CDR1 SQVTM, CDR2 ANQGSEA. The ends were cut back, 1 base at V and 7 bases at J, with 11 bases in the middle. The CDR3 has 14 residues. CDR3 residues: CSVEGGELNSPLHF. CDR3 in DNA: TGCAGCGTTGAAGGAGGGGAACTAAATTCACCCCTCCACTTT.

J is TRBJ2-2 and V is TRBV12-3 or TRBV12-4; 11 bases map to TRBD2. With V trimmed by 6 bases and J by 3 bases, 6 bases remained unmatched. The CDR3 is 16 amino acids. Here the CDR3 DNA reads TGTGCCAGCAGGTCCACTAGCGGGGGCCACACCGGGGAGCTGTTTTTT. It specifies CASRSTSGGHTGELFF.

The chain recombines TRBV10-3 with TRBJ1-1, with unresolved D. Germline V gives CDR1 ENHRY, CDR2 SYGVKD. The CDR3 is 15 residues long. V dropped 2 bases and J dropped 4 bases, with 14 bases sitting between them. CDR3 sequence reads: CAISEIRGYGTEAFF. For the CDR3, the DNA is TGTGCCATCAGTGAGATCAGAGGGTATGGCACTGAAGCTTTCTTT.

This clonotype was recorded a few times. V gene TRBV24-1 combines with J gene TRBJ1-5; D is possibly TRBD1 (6 bases). CDR3 length equals 17 residues. CDR1 is KGHDR, CDR2 SFDVKD, per germline. V lost 4 bases to trimming and J lost 1 base, with 16 bases between them. CDR3 in DNA: TGTGCCACCAGTGAATCGGGACACCTAAGCAGCAATCAGCCCCAGCATTTT. As protein: CATSESGHLSSNQPQHF.

This clonotype was seen many times. The chain has TRBV12-3 or TRBV12-4 and TRBJ1-4; 7 positions agree with TRBD1. The CDR3 is 14 amino acids. V gave up 5 bases and J gave up 4 bases; unmatched junction bases: 4. The chain's CDR3 is CASSRQGHNEKLFF. The CDR3 nucleotides read TGTGCCAGCAGTAGACAGGGCCATAATGAAAAACTGTTTTTT.

This clonotype was counted a few times. This chain uses TRBV6-5 with TRBJ2-7, with 8 bases that match TRBD1. Germline assignment: CDR1 MNHEY and CDR2 SVGAGI. Trimming at V came to 5 bases and at J to 3 bases, leaving 6 bases not matched to a gene. The CDR3 has 14 amino acids. The CDR3 nucleotides read TGTGCCAGCAGTCGGACAGGGCAGCTCTACGAGCAGTACTTC. Translated, it gives CASSRTGQLYEQYF.

This clonotype was counted many times. The chain joins TRBV7-9 to TRBJ2-2; no firm D call. Between the trimmed V and J ends, which lost 8 bases and 5 bases, there was a span of 9 bases. CDR3 length equals 12 residues. The V gene's germline CDR1 is SEHNR and CDR2 FQNEAQ (reference sequence). The CDR3 loop reads CASGAETGELFF. The CDR3, as DNA: TGTGCCAGCGGAGCTGAGACCGGGGAGCTGTTTTTT.

This clonotype has at least ten counts. The V gene is TRBV29-1, the J gene TRBJ1-3; possible D gene TRBD1, 6 bases. Trimming took off 5 bases at V and 3 bases at J, with 14 bases between the two ends. The CDR3 sequence is 14 residues long. Germline CDR1 and CDR2: SQVTM and ANQGSEA. The CDR3 DNA reads TGCAGCGTTCAAACAGGGCAACTTGGAAACACCATATATTTT. It specifies CSVQTGQLGNTIYF.